This T cell receptor (beta chain) was sequenced for a study of Ad26.COV2.S vaccination and SARS-CoV-2 variants. Only in-frame clones appear in the TCRdb table, and some are missing; sequencing was by immunoSEQ multiplex PCR. The table includes about 350,000 clones, 75% to 90% detected once. CDR1 is SGHTA and CDR2 is FQGNSA in the germline V gene. V lost 5 bases and J lost 5; bases outside the gene matches: 8. The CDR3 extends over 14 amino acids. In regard to this clone: Its specificity is unknown.

Treatment denoted: about 20 received Ad26.COV2.S at low or high dose, single or two shots; 5 received placebo; per-sample allocation not given. Day 63 after the first vaccine or placebo injection was the time point for sampling. Donation came from an adult in Boston who was aged 18-55 years. Study results and limitations: Assessments of TCR breadth and depth may have underestimated the total T cell responses. With respect to non-spike TCR breadth, vaccine and placebo recipients were similar.

V usage is TRBV7-2 and J usage is TRBJ2-5; the match to TRBD2 covers 7 bases. The source is a person aged 18-65 years who received the Ad26.COV2.S COVID-19 vaccine or a placebo. Sequencing used peripheral blood, obtained in a trial of Ad26.COV2.S vaccine versus placebo. The CDR3 nucleotides are TGTGCCAGCAGCGACCCAGGGCGGGGGGAGACCCAGTACTTC. Its protein is CASSDPGRGETQYF.